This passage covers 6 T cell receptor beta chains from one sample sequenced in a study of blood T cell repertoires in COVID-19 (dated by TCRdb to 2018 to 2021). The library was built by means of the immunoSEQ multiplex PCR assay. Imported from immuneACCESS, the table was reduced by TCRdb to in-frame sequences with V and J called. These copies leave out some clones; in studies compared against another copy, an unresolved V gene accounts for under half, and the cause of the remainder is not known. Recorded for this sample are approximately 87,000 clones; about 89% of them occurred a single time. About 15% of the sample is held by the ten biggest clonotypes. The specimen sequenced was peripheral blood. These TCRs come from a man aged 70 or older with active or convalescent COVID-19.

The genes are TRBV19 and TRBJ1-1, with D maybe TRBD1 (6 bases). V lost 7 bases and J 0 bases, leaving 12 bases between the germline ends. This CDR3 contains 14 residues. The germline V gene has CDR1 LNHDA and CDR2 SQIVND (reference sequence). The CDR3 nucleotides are TGTGCCAGTACCTCGGACAGCATGAACACTGAAGCTTTCTTT. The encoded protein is CASTSDSMNTEAFF. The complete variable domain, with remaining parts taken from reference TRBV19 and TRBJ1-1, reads DGGITQSPKYLFRKEGQNVTLSCEQNLNHDAMYWYRQDPGQGLRLIYYSQIVNDFQKGDIAEGYSVSREKKESFPLTVTSAQKNPTAFYLCASTSDSMNTEAFFGQGTRLTVV.

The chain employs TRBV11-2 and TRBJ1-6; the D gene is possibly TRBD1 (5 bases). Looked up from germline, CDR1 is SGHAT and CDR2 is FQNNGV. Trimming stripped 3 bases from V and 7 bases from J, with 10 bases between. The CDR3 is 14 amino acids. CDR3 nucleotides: TGTGCCAGCAGCTTGCCGGGGGGGAATTCACCCCTCCACTTT. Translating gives CASSLPGGNSPLHF.

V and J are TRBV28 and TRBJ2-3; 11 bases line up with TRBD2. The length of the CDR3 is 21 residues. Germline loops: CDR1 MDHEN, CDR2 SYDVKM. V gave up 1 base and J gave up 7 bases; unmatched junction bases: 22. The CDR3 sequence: CASSLSGGGLAGGSYKNTQYF. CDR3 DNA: TGTGCCAGCAGTTTATCGGGGGGCGGCCTAGCGGGAGGATCGTATAAAAATACGCAGTATTTT.

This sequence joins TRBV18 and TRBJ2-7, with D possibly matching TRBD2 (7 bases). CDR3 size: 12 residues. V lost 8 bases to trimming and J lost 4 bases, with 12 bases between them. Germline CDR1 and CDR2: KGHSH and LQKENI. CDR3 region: CASGGARYEQYF. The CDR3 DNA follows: TGTGCCAGCGGGGGGGCGCGGTACGAGCAGTACTTC.

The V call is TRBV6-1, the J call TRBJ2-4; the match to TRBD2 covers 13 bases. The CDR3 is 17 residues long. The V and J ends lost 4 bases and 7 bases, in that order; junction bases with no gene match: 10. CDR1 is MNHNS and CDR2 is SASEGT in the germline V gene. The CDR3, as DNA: TGTGCCAGCAGTGCTCCCCTTCAGACTAGCGGGAGGAACATTCAGTACTTC. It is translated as CASSAPLQTSGRNIQYF.

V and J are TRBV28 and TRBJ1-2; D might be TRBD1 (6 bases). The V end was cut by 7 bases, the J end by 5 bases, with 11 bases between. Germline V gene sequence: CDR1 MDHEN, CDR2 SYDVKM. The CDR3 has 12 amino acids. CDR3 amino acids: CASTLGGYGYTF. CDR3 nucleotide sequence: TGTGCCAGCACCCTAGGGGGATATGGCTACACCTTC.